This T cell receptor (beta chain) was captured in a study of cytomegalovirus exposure and HLA in healthy donors. Whole-study results and caveats: Later analysis suggested most CMV-associated TCR beta chains were HLA-restricted.

As to this clone: Its antigen remains unknown.

The germline V gene has CDR1 SGDLS and CDR2 YYNGEE. The CDR3 has 12 amino acids. The V end was cut by 4 bases, the J end by 7 bases, with 9 bases between. The PCR had 60 Vbeta and 13 Jbeta primers. Sequencing used immunoSEQ multiplex PCR; TCRdb keeps in-frame clones, though not all of them. The table includes more than 85,000 clones, around 80% detected once. The material sequenced was PBMCs. The sequence was obtained from a man aged 18 to 30 in good health and CMV-seronegative. The V and J genes are TRBV9 and TRBJ2-1; D may be TRBD2 (5 bases). The CDR3 DNA is TGTGCCAGCAGCCCTACTAGAAATGAGCAGTTCTTC. It specifies CASSPTRNEQFF.